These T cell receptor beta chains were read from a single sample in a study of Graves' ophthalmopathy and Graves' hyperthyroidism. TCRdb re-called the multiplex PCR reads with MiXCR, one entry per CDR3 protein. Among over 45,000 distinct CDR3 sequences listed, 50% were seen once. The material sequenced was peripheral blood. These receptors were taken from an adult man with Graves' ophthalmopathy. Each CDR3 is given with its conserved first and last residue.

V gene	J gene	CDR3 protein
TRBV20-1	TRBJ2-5	CSAEDRGEETQYF
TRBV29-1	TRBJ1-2	CSVEDTVRGYTF
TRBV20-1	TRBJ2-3	CSAATGAGTDTQYF
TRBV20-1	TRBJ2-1	CSAGGLAGVNEQFF
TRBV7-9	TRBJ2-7	CASSLGLAAEQYF
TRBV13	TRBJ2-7	CASSLSVGTLSYGQYF
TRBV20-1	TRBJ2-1	CSARDVERETNEQFF
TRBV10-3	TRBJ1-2	CAISSSGAGEYGYTF
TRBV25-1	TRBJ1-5	CASSGFGSNQPQHF
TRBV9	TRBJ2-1	CASRAGLADNEQFF
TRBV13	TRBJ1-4	CASSRSVGTGEKLFF
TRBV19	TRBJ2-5	CASSPRVTGETQYF
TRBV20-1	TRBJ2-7	CSASLSLGPAHEQYF
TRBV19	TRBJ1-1	CASSRDRGPEAFF
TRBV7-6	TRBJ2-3	CASSLLLGTDTQYF
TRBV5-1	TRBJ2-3	CASSLGGAPSTDTQYF
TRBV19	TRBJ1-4	CASSIDYRGNEKLFF
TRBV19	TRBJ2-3	CASSKGQGGTDTQYF
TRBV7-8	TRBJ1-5	CASSLSGYNQPQHF
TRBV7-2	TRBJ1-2	CASSLDRGYGYTF
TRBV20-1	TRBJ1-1	CSATGLRFAFF
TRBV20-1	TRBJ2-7	CSASPVRRVQYF
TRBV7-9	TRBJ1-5	CASSYPGRNQPQHF
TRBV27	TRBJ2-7	CASSLKRTDYEQYF
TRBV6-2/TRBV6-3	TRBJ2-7	CASREGTSAHYEQYF
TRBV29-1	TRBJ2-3	CSADREGADTQYF
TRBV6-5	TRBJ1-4	CASSYSPAATNEKLFF
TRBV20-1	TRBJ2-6	CSAGGGTGANVLTF
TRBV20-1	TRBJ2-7	CSALRQGAYEQYF
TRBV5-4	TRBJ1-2	CASSFGQNPYGYTF
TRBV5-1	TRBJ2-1	CASSSTLINEQFF
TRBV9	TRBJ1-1	CASSVLPSVNTEAFF
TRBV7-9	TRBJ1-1	CASSSSGVTGTEAFF
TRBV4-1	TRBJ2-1	CASSQVSLEKNEQFF
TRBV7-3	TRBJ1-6	CASSLRADNSPLHF
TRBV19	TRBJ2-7	CASSTDTGTSQYF
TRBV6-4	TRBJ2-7	CASSPSTGTSGHYEQYF
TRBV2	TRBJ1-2	CASSAQGRYGYTF
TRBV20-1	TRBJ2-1	CSARDASHEQFF
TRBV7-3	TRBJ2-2	CASSLSLGGGRSGELFF
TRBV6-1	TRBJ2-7	CASSEAASSYEQYF
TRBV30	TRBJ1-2	CAWSVQASGGYTF
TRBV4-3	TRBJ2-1	CASSWEGNEQFF
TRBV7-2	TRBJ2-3	CATLPGLSGDTQYF
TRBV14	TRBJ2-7	CASSQDVSGRGGEQYF
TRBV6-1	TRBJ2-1	CASSEYDKGDGNEQFF
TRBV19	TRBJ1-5	CASSSRGHQPQHF
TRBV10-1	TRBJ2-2	CASSGQGSTGELFF
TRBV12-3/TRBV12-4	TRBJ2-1	CVSSLADGNSEQFF
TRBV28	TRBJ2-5	CASSIAGGVGETQYF
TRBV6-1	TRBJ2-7	CASSEATALHGRDRGTYEQYF
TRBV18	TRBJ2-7	CASSPSGTAGGEQYF
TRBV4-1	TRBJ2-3	CASSQEKGGADTQYF
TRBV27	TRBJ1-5	CASSFRGSGSNQPQHF